The 15 T cell receptor beta chains in this list originate from one sample, sequenced in a study of blood T cell repertoires in COVID-19. Method: immunoSEQ multiplex PCR; TCRdb's copy keeps in-frame clones and lacks some. Here the sample spans tens of thousands of clones, approximately 85% being singletons. Sequenced material: peripheral blood. These receptors all come from a human donor in a cohort sampled during active COVID-19.

This clone was observed once. The chain is built from TRBV10-1 and TRBJ1-3, with 7 bases fitting TRBD1. CDR3 length: 15 residues. Trimming took 7 bases from V and 0 from J; bases not matched to a gene: 6. CDR1 and CDR2 from the germline V gene are WNHNN and SYGVQD (reference sequence). The CDR3 coding sequence is TGCGCCAGCAACCAGACAGGGCCCTCTGGAAACACCATATATTTT. Protein product: CASNQTGPSGNTIYF.

V is TRBV6-5 and J is TRBJ2-7, with D perhaps matching TRBD2 (6 bases). The CDR3 spans 13 residues. V lost 2 bases and J lost 5, with 10 bases in between. Per the germline V gene, CDR1 is MNHEY and CDR2 is SVGAGI. This CDR3 reads CASSYGWRDEQYF. Written as DNA, the CDR3 is TGTGCCAGCAGTTACGGGTGGAGGGACGAGCAGTACTTC.

V gene TRBV19 combines with J gene TRBJ1-1; TRBD1 might be the D (6 bases). CDR3 length: 14 amino acids. Per germline, CDR1 LNHDA and CDR2 SQIVND (reference sequence). Trimming removed 3 bases from V and 4 bases from J, with 12 bases in between. CDR3 sequence reads: CASSIRGGPTEAFF. The CDR3 DNA reads as TGTGCCAGTAGTATTCGAGGGGGTCCCACTGAAGCTTTCTTT.

The chain joins TRBV5-4 to TRBJ2-7; possibly TRBD2 for D (5 bases). Germline CDR1 SGHNT, CDR2 YYREEE (reference sequence). The CDR3 length is 14 residues. The germline V and J ends were trimmed by 0 bases and 3 bases, with 10 bases remaining between them. CDR3 DNA: TGTGCCAGCAGCTTGGATGGCAGCGGCTACGAGCAGTACTTC. It translates to CASSLDGSGYEQYF.

The chain couples TRBV10-2 to TRBJ2-1; TRBD2 matches at 11 bases. The CDR3 has 16 amino acids. The V and J ends lost 3 bases and 3 bases, in that order; junction bases with no gene match: 4. In germline, CDR1 is WSHSY, CDR2 SAAADI. CDR3 sequence: CASSDRTSGHYNEQFF. Written as DNA, the CDR3 is TGCGCCAGCAGTGATAGGACTAGCGGGCACTACAATGAGCAGTTCTTC.

CDR3 nucleotide sequence: TGTGCCAGCAGCAAAGGGACTAGCGGGGGCACAGATACGCAGTATTTT. Amino acid sequence: CASSKGTSGGTDTQYF. The J gene is TRBJ2-3, the V gene TRBV21-1; TRBD2 was called by the table and not checked on the DNA. TRBV21-1 is a recognized pseudogene. This CDR3 region has 16 residues.

The chain has TRBV7-8 and TRBJ2-7, with 11 nucleotides matching TRBD1. Unmatched junction bases numbered 4, after V lost 6 bases and J lost 3 bases. The CDR3 is 14 amino acids. CDR1 is SGHVS and CDR2 is FQNEAQ in the germline V gene. In DNA form, the CDR3 reads TGTGCCAGCAGACCGGGGACAGGGGGCTACGAGCAGTACTTC. Residues: CASRPGTGGYEQYF.

The V call is TRBV9, the J call TRBJ1-2, with a tentative D call TRBD1 (5 bases). Germline loops: CDR1 SGDLS, CDR2 YYNGEE. With 2 bases removed from V and 0 bases from J, the gap between germline ends came to 11 bases. The length of the CDR3 is 15 residues. The CDR3 DNA sequence: TGTGCCAGCAGCGTCTCGGACACCTCTAACTATGGCTACACCTTC. Amino acids: CASSVSDTSNYGYTF.

This clone was seen once. The chain links TRBV19 to TRBJ2-2; tentative D call: TRBD1 (6 bases). This CDR3 contains 15 residues. The V gene lost 4 bases and the J gene lost 5 bases, with 14 bases spanning the gap. Looked up from germline, CDR1 is LNHDA and CDR2 is SQIVND (reference sequence). In DNA, the CDR3 is TGTGCCAGTAGTAGGGGGCAGGTCCTTACCGGGGAGCTGTTTTTT. It codes for CASSRGQVLTGELFF.

CDR3: CASSIGGQGYQETQYF. CDR3 coding DNA: TGTGCCAGTAGTATAGGGGGACAGGGGTACCAAGAGACCCAGTACTTC. The J gene is TRBJ2-5, the V gene TRBV19; the match to TRBD1 covers 10 bases. V lost 1 base to trimming and J lost 0 bases; unmatched junction nucleotides: 2. The CDR3 runs to 16 residues. Germline V gene data show CDR1 as LNHDA and CDR2 as SQIVND (reference sequence). The full variable domain, rest sourced from reference TRBV19 and TRBJ2-5, is DGGITQSPKYLFRKEGQNVTLSCEQNLNHDAMYWYRQDPGQGLRLIYYSQIVNDFQKGDIAEGYSVSREKKESFPLTVTSAQKNPTAFYLCASSIGGQGYQETQYFGPGTRLLVL.

This chain joins TRBV18 and TRBJ1-1, with TRBD1 identical over 7 bases. V shed 1 base, J shed 0 bases, and the junction held 2 bases outside the gene matches. Germline CDR1 and CDR2: KGHSH and LQKENI. CDR3 length: 15 residues. This chain's CDR3 is CASSPQTGVNTEAFF. As DNA, the CDR3 is TGTGCCAGCTCACCACAAACAGGGGTGAACACTGAAGCTTTCTTT.

The V call is TRBV6-6, the J call TRBJ1-5, with 8 bases that match TRBD1. The V gene's germline CDR1 is MNHNY and CDR2 SVGAGI (reference sequence). There are 16 residues in the CDR3. The V segment lost 6 bases and the J segment 1 base; nucleotides outside the gene matches: 8. This chain's CDR3 is CASSTKTGVSNQPQHF. CDR3 in DNA: TGTGCCAGCAGCACCAAGACAGGGGTAAGCAATCAGCCCCAGCATTTT.

V is TRBV10-3 and J is TRBJ2-7, with D uncertain. The V gene's germline CDR1 is ENHRY and CDR2 SYGVKD. This CDR3 spans 14 amino acids. V gave up 0 bases and J gave up 5 bases, with 11 bases separating them. The CDR3 protein is CAISESTRGDEQYF. The DNA for the CDR3 is TGTGCCATCAGTGAGTCGACTCGAGGCGACGAGCAGTACTTC.

The chain employs TRBV11-3 and TRBJ2-3; 9 bases match TRBD2. Trimming removed 1 base from V and 2 bases from J; junction bases left unmatched: 4. CDR3 length equals 16 residues. Germline V gives CDR1 SGHNT, CDR2 YENEEA. The CDR3 bases are TGTGCCAGCAGCTTAGGGCTAGCGGGGCTCACAGATACGCAGTATTTT. Translated, it gives CASSLGLAGLTDTQYF.

This chain uses TRBV6-2 or TRBV6-3 with TRBJ2-5, with 9 bases lining up with TRBD2. The V gene end was trimmed by 6 bases and the J gene end by 1 base; junction bases not matched to a gene: 6. The V gene's germline CDR1 is MNHEY and CDR2 SVGEGT. This CDR3 is built from 15 residues. CDR3 in DNA: TGTGCCAGCAGCAAACTGACTAGCGGCCAAGAGACCCAGTACTTC. Residues: CASSKLTSGQETQYF.